A selection of T cell receptor beta chains follows, all from one sample in a study of PD-1 blockade in classical Hodgkin lymphoma. Sequenced by immunoSEQ multiplex PCR; TCRdb stores in-frame clones only, minus some. The table shows almost 85,000 clones, with about nine tenths occurring only once. The sample consisted of peripheral blood mononuclear cells (PBMCs), taken at baseline. These TCRs come from a human donor with classical Hodgkin lymphoma. The CDR3 runs from the conserved cysteine through the conserved F or W. D genes are given only for firm matches. A row's size may be missing; if present it is once, few, many or a size class.

D: TRBD1
size: .
J: TRBJ2-5
V: TRBV12-5
DNA: TGTGCTAGTGGCCCGGACAGGGGGCAAGAGACCCAGTACTTC
CDR3: CASGPDRGQETQYF

D: .
size: .
J: TRBJ1-3
V: TRBV10-3
DNA: TGTGCCATCAGTGGGACGGGACGGATGAGCTCTGGAAACACCATATATTTT
CDR3: CAISGTGRMSSGNTIYF

D: TRBD1
size: .
J: TRBJ2-7
V: TRBV5-1
DNA: TGCGCCAGCAGCTTGGGTGGACAGGGAAACGAGCAGTACTTC
CDR3: CASSLGGQGNEQYF

D: .
size: .
J: TRBJ2-3
V: TRBV18
DNA: TGTGCCAGCTCACCAAGGGGACGGGTCACAGATACGCAGTATTTT
CDR3: CASSPRGRVTDTQYF

D: TRBD1
size: .
J: TRBJ2-3
V: TRBV5-1
DNA: TGCGCCAGCAGCTTCAGGGGGCAGGGCACAGATACGCAGTATTTT
CDR3: CASSFRGQGTDTQYF

D: .
size: .
J: TRBJ2-1
V: TRBV5-1
DNA: TGCGCCAGCAGCCTAGACAGCATAAGGGGCAATGAGCAGTTCTTC
CDR3: CASSLDSIRGNEQFF

D: .
size: .
J: TRBJ1-5
V: TRBV7-9
DNA: TGTGCCAGCAGCTTGTCATTTGTAACAGGGAGAGATCAGCCCCAGCATTTT
CDR3: CASSLSFVTGRDQPQHF

D: .
size: .
J: TRBJ1-2
V: TRBV27
DNA: TGTGCCAGCGGACAACAGGGTAATTATGGCTACACCTTC
CDR3: CASGQQGNYGYTF

D: TRBD1
size: .
J: TRBJ1-2
V: TRBV5-1
DNA: TGCGCCAGCAGCTTCTCGGGACAGGGGGCTGGCTACACCTTC
CDR3: CASSFSGQGAGYTF

D: .
size: once
J: TRBJ1-5
V: TRBV5-1
DNA: TGCGCCAGCAGCTTGGACGTAAATCAGCCCCAGCATTTT
CDR3: CASSLDVNQPQHF

D: .
size: .
J: TRBJ1-5
V: TRBV5-4
DNA: TGTGCCAGCAGCTCGGGGGGTATGGAGCCCCAGCATTTT
CDR3: CASSSGGMEPQHF

D: TRBD2
size: .
J: TRBJ2-3
V: TRBV7-9
DNA: TGTGCCAGCACCGATCGGACTAGCGGGAGTGATACGCAGTATTTT
CDR3: CASTDRTSGSDTQYF

D: TRBD1
size: .
J: TRBJ1-1
V: TRBV6-5
DNA: TGTGCCAGCAGTCCACAGGGGGGATCTGAAGCTTTCTTT
CDR3: CASSPQGGSEAFF

D: .
size: .
J: TRBJ1-3
V: TRBV7-9
DNA: TGTGCCAGCAGCTTAGCGGGGACCTCTGGAAACACCATATATTTT
CDR3: CASSLAGTSGNTIYF

D: .
size: .
J: TRBJ1-5
V: TRBV7-2
DNA: TGTGCCAGCAGCTTAGCGGGCCTTACGGAGCCCCAGCATTTT
CDR3: CASSLAGLTEPQHF

D: TRBD2
size: .
J: TRBJ2-1
V: TRBV11-2
DNA: TGTGCCAGCAGCCTCAGACTAGCGGACTCCTACAATGAGCAGTTCTTC
CDR3: CASSLRLADSYNEQFF

D: .
size: .
J: TRBJ2-5
V: TRBV11-2
DNA: TGTGCCAGCAGCTTAATTAGCCGCTCGGAGACCCAGTACTTC
CDR3: CASSLISRSETQYF

D: .
size: few
J: TRBJ2-5
V: TRBV18
DNA: TGTGCCAGCTCACCACTCCTAGCCCAAGAGACCCAGTACTTC
CDR3: CASSPLLAQETQYF

D: TRBD1
size: .
J: TRBJ2-7
V: TRBV12-5
DNA: TGTGCTAGTGGCCTACGAATCCAGGGGGACTACGAGCAGTACTTC
CDR3: CASGLRIQGDYEQYF

D: TRBD2
size: .
J: TRBJ2-7
V: TRBV7-9
DNA: TGTGCCAGCAGCTTACTGCGGGGGGTCCTCTCCTACGAGCAGTACTTC
CDR3: CASSLLRGVLSYEQYF

D: TRBD1
size: .
J: TRBJ2-4
V: TRBV28
DNA: TGTGCCAACCGTAACCCGGGACAGGGGTTGGAAGCCAAAAACATTCAGTACTTC
CDR3: CANRNPGQGLEAKNIQYF

D: .
size: .
J: TRBJ2-5
V: TRBV21-1
DNA: TGTGCCAGCATTCAAGGGACACCTAAGGTTCTCCGGGAGACCCAGTACTTC
CDR3: CASIQGTPKVLRETQYF

D: .
size: medium-sized
J: TRBJ2-6
V: TRBV30
DNA: TGTGCCTGGAGTGTGGGGGCTGGGGCCAACGTCCTGACTTTC
CDR3: CAWSVGAGANVLTF

D: .
size: .
J: TRBJ1-5
V: TRBV10-1
DNA: TGCGCCAGCAGTGCCGTCGGTGTCAATCAGCCCCAGCATTTT
CDR3: CASSAVGVNQPQHF

D: TRBD2
size: .
J: TRBJ2-7
V: TRBV2
DNA: TGTGCCAGCAGACGACTAGCGGGGAAAAACGAGCAGTACTTC
CDR3: CASRRLAGKNEQYF

D: TRBD2
size: .
J: TRBJ2-5
V: TRBV6-1
DNA: TGTGCCAGCAGCGAAGGACTAGCGGGATGGAAAGAGACCCAGTACTTC
CDR3: CASSEGLAGWKETQYF

D: .
size: .
J: TRBJ1-4
V: TRBV27
DNA: TGTGCCAGCAGTTTATCGAGGGACGAAAAACTGTTTTTT
CDR3: CASSLSRDEKLFF

D: .
size: once
J: TRBJ2-1
V: TRBV7-8
DNA: TGTGCCAGCACGGGTTTAAGAAGTACCAATGAGCAGTTCTTC
CDR3: CASTGLRSTNEQFF

D: TRBD1
size: .
J: TRBJ1-1
V: TRBV2
DNA: TGTGCCACCGGGACAGGGAAGAATGCTTTCTTT
CDR3: CATGTGKNAFF

D: TRBD1
size: few
J: TRBJ1-3
V: TRBV18
DNA: TGTGCCAGCTCACCCGGGACAGGGACTGGAAACACCATATATTTT
CDR3: CASSPGTGTGNTIYF

D: TRBD2
size: .
J: TRBJ2-7
V: TRBV5-4
DNA: TGTGCCAGCAGCTTGACTAGCGGCTCCTACGAGCAGTACTTC
CDR3: CASSLTSGSYEQYF

D: .
size: .
J: TRBJ2-2
V: TRBV11-2
DNA: TGTGCCAGCAGCCATATCAGACAGACGAACACCGGGGAGCTGTTTTTT
CDR3: CASSHIRQTNTGELFF

D: .
size: few
J: TRBJ2-7
V: TRBV6-1
DNA: TGTGCCAGCAGTGAACGGCCGGAGGACGAGCAGTACTTC
CDR3: CASSERPEDEQYF

D: TRBD2
size: .
J: TRBJ2-5
V: TRBV10-2
DNA: TGCGCCAGCAGGAAGGAGCGGGAGAGGGGTGAGACCCAGTACTTC
CDR3: CASRKERERGETQYF

D: TRBD2
size: once
J: TRBJ2-3
V: TRBV30
DNA: TGTGCCTGGAGTGTTTCTGGGAGGGCCATAGATACGCAGTATTTT
CDR3: CAWSVSGRAIDTQYF

D: .
size: .
J: TRBJ2-3
V: TRBV6-5
DNA: TGTGCCAGCAGTCGCACCCCAGGACAAGCAACGGATTTT
CDR3: CASSRTPGQATDF

D: TRBD1
size: .
J: TRBJ2-5
V: TRBV19
DNA: TGTGCCAGTAGTAACCGGGACAGGGGTTCCCAAGAGACCCAGTACTTC
CDR3: CASSNRDRGSQETQYF

D: TRBD2
size: .
J: TRBJ2-1
V: TRBV5-5
DNA: TGTGCCAGCAGCTTGAAAGCGGGAGGGGGAACTAATGAGCAGTTCTTC
CDR3: CASSLKAGGGTNEQFF

D: .
size: .
J: TRBJ1-2
V: TRBV19
DNA: TGTGCCAGTAGTATTGGCAGGGGTGACGCCGCGGACACCTTC
CDR3: CASSIGRGDAADTF

D: TRBD2
size: .
J: TRBJ2-3
V: TRBV13
DNA: TGTGCCAGCAGCTGGGGACTAGCGGGAGGATTTTACACAGATACGCAGTATTTT
CDR3: CASSWGLAGGFYTDTQYF

D: .
size: .
J: TRBJ2-1
V: TRBV5-6
DNA: TGTGCCAGCAGCTCTGGAGGCCTCTCCTACAATGAGCAGTTCTTC
CDR3: CASSSGGLSYNEQFF

D: .
size: .
J: TRBJ2-1
V: TRBV7-9
DNA: TGTGCCACAACCCAGGGGAGCTCCTACAATGAGCAGTTCTTC
CDR3: CATTQGSSYNEQFF

D: .
size: .
J: TRBJ2-7
V: TRBV4-1
DNA: TGCGCCAGCAGCCAAGCCCAAATAGGTAGCGACGAGCAGTACTTC
CDR3: CASSQAQIGSDEQYF

D: .
size: .
J: TRBJ2-3
V: TRBV5-6
DNA: TGTGCCAGCGGGCAAATGGATACGCAGTATTTT
CDR3: CASGQMDTQYF

D: .
size: .
J: TRBJ1-2
V: TRBV7-6
DNA: TGTGCCAGCAGCTTAGGGGACGGCTACACCTTC
CDR3: CASSLGDGYTF

D: TRBD2
size: .
J: TRBJ2-7
V: TRBV5-1
DNA: TGCGCCAGCAGCTTGGAGGGACTAGATTTCAACGAGCAGTACTTC
CDR3: CASSLEGLDFNEQYF

D: .
size: .
J: TRBJ1-2
V: TRBV19
DNA: TGTGCCAGTAGTCGCCCCAACAGTGGTGGCTACACCTTC
CDR3: CASSRPNSGGYTF

D: .
size: .
J: TRBJ2-5
V: TRBV7-2
DNA: TGTGCCAGCAGCCCGCGGGACAGCCAAGAGACCCAGTACTTC
CDR3: CASSPRDSQETQYF